This TCR beta chain stems from a study of CD8 T cells in ankylosing spondylitis. In the case of this clonotype: The antigen is undetermined.

TCRdb processed the 5' RACE reads anew with MiXCR; each CDR3 protein has one entry. The profile covers about 480,000 distinct CDR3 sequences, with under 20% appearing a single time and approximately 1% taken by the ten largest. Regarding the study as a whole: Characteristic of ankylosing spondylitis blood, it appeared, was a TCR beta motif comprising roughly 8 highly homologous variants. Matched synovial fluid from ankylosing spondylitis patients was reported to be enriched for disease-linked clones.

Unmatched junction bases numbered 10, after V lost 8 bases and J lost 1 base. CDR1 is SEHNR, CDR2 FQNEAQ, per germline (reference sequence). The CDR3 extends over 15 amino acids. The TCR comes from a male donor with ankylosing spondylitis. The sequencing input was blood, either unsorted or a sorted T cell fraction (not recorded which). The chain couples TRBV7-9 to TRBJ1-1; TRBD1 agrees at 7 bases. The CDR3 DNA follows: TGTGCCAGCTCCCAGGGGGTAGGGAGGAACACTGAAGCTTTCTTT. Residues: CASSQGVGRNTEAFF.